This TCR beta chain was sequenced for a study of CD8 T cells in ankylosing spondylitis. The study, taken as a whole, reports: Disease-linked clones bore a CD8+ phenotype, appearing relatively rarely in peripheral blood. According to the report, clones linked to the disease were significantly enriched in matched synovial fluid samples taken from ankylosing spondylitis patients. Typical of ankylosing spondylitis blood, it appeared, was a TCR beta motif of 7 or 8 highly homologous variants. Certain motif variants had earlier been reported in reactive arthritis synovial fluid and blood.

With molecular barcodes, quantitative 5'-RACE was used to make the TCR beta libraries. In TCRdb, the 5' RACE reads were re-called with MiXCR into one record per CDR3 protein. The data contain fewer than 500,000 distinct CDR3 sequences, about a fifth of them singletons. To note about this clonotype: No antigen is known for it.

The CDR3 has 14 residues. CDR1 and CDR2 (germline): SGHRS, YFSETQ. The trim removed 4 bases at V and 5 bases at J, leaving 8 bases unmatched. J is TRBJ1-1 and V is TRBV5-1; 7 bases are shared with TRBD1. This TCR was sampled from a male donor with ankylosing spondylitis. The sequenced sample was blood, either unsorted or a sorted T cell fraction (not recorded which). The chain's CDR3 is CASSPGQDLTEAFF. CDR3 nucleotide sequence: TGCGCCAGCAGCCCCGGACAGGATCTGACTGAAGCTTTCTTT.